The following is a T cell receptor beta chain sequence with its context. Its antigen remains unknown. The data are from a study of cytomegalovirus exposure and HLA in healthy donors. V lost 4 bases, J lost 3 bases, and 15 bases lay in between. This CDR3 is 15 amino acids long. Per the germline V gene, CDR1 is LNHDA and CDR2 is SQIVND (reference sequence). Study-level results: For most TCR beta V segments, an earlier analysis put the productive rate at about 90% or about 30% of the time.

The study ran its PCR with 60 Vbeta and 13 Jbeta primers. Repertoires were generated with immunoSEQ multiplex PCR, while TCRdb's copy carries only in-frame clones and drops some. The sample yields 150,000 to 200,000 clones, roughly 68% seen once. What was sequenced was PBMCs. The TCR was taken from a woman aged 25 to 39 in good health and CMV-seronegative. This rearrangement joins TRBV19 to TRBJ1-1, with D possibly being TRBD1 (5 bases). CDR3 in amino acids: CASSTLGVKDTEAFF. Here the CDR3 DNA reads TGTGCCAGTAGTACTCTAGGGGTGAAAGACACTGAAGCTTTCTTT.